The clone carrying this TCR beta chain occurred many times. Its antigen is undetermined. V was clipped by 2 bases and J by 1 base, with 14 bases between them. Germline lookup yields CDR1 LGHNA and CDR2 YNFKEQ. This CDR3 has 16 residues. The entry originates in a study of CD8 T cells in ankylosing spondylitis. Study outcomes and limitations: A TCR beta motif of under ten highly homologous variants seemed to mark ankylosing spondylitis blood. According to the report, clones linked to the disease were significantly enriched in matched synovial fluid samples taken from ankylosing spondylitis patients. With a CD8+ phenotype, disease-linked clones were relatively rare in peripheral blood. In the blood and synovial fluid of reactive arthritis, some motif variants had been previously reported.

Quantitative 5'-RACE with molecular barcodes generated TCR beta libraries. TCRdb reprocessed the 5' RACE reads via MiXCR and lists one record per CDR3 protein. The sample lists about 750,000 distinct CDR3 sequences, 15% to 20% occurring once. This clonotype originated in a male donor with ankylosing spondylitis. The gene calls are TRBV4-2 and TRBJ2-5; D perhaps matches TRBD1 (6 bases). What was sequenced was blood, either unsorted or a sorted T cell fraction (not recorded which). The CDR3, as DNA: TGTGCCAGCAGCCAAAGTGCAGGGGTAGCCCAAGAGACCCAGTACTTC. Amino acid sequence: CASSQSAGVAQETQYF.